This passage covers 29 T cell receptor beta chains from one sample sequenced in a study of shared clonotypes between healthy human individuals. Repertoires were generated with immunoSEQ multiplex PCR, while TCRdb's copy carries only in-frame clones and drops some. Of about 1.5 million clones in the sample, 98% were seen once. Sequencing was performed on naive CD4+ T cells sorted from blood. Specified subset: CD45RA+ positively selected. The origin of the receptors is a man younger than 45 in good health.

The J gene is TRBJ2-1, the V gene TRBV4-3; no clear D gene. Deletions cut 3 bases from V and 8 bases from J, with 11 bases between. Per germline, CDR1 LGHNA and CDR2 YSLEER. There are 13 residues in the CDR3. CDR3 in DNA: TGCGCCAGCAGCCAGAGGATCCCATATGAGCAGTTCTTC. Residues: CASSQRIPYEQFF.

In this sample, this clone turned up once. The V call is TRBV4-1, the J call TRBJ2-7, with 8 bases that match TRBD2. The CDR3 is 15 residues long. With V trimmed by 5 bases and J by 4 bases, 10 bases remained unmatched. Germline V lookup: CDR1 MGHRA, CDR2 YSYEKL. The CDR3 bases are TGCGCCAGCAGCTCCCTTACTAGCGGAGTTTACGAGCAGTACTTC. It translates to CASSSLTSGVYEQYF.

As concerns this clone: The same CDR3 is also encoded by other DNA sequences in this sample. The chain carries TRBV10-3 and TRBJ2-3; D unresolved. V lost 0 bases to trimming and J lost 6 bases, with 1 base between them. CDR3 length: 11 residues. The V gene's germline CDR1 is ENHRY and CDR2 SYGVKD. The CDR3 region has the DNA TGTGCCATCAGTGAGTCGGATACGCAGTATTTT. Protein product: CAISESDTQYF.

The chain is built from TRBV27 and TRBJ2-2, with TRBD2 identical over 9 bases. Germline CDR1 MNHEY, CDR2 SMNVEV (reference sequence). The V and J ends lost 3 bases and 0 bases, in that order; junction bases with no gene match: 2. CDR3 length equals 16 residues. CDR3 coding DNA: TGTGCCAGCAGTTTCCGACTAGCGGCGAACACCGGGGAGCTGTTTTTT. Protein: CASSFRLAANTGELFF.

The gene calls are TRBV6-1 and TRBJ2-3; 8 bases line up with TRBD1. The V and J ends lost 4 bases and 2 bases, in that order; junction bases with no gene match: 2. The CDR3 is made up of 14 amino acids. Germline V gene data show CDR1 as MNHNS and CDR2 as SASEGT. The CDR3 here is CASSATGDTDTQYF. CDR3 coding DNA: TGTGCCAGCAGTGCGACAGGGGACACAGATACGCAGTATTTT.

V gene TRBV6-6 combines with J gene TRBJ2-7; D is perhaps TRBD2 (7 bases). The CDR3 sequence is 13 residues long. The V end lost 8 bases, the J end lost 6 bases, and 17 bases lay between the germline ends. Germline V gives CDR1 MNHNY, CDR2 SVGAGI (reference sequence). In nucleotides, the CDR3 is TGTGCCAGCCACTTGGGGGGGGCCGGCGAGCAGTACTTC. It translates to CASHLGGAGEQYF.

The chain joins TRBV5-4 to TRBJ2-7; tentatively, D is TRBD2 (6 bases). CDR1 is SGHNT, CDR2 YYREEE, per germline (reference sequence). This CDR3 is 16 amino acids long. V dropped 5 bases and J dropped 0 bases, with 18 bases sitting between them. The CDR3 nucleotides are TGTGCCAGCAGGGGTCCCGGGAGCCAACTCTCCTACGAGCAGTACTTC. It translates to CASRGPGSQLSYEQYF.

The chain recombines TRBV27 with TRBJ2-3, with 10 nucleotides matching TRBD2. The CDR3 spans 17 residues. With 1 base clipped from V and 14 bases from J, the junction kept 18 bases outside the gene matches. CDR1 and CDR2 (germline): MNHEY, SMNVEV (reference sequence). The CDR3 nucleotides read TGTGCCAGCAGTTTATTTAGCGGGAGGTTGTCGAGTGGCCCGGCGTATTTT. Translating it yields CASSLFSGRLSSGPAYF.

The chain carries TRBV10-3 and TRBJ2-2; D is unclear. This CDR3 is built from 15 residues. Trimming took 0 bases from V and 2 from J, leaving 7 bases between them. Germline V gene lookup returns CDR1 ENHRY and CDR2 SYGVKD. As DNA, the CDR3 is TGTGCCATCAGTGAGTCTGGTTTCAACACCGGGGAGCTGTTTTTT. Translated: CAISESGFNTGELFF.

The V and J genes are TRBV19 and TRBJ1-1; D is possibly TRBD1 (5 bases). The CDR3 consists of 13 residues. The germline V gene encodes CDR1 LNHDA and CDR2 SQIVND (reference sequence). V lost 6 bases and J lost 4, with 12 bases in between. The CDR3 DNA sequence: TGTGCCAGTAGACACCGGGACGGCACTGAAGCTTTCTTT. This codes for CASRHRDGTEAFF.

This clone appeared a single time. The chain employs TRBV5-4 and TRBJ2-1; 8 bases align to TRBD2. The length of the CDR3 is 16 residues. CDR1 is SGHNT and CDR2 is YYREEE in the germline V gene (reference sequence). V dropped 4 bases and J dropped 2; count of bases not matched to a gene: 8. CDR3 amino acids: CASSLGGSGTYNEQFF. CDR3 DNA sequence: TGTGCCAGCAGCCTCGGGGGTAGCGGGACCTACAATGAGCAGTTCTTC. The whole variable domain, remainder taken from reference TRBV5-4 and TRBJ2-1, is ETGVTQSPTHLIKTRGQQVTLRCSSQSGHNTVSWYQQALGQGPQFIFQYYREEENGRGNFPPRFSGLQFPNYSSELNVNALELDDSALYLCASSLGGSGTYNEQFFGPGTRLTVL.

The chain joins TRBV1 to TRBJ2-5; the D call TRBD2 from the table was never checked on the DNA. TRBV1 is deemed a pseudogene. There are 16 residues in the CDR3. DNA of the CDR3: TGCACCAGCAGCCCCACCTTAGCGGGAGGGCAAGAGACCCAGTACTTC. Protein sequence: CTSSPTLAGGQETQYF.

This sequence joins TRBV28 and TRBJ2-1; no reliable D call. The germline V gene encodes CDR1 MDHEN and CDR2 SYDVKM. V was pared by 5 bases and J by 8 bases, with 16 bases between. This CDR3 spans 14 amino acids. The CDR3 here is CASSTRSFAHEQFF. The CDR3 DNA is TGTGCCAGCAGTACCCGGAGCTTTGCCCATGAGCAGTTCTTC.

The CDR3 sequence: CASSQSDRTNGYTF. Written as DNA, the CDR3 is TGTGCCAGCAGCCAGTCGGACAGAACGAATGGCTACACCTTC. This sequence joins TRBV4-2 and TRBJ1-2, with D perhaps TRBD1 (6 bases). This CDR3 has 14 amino acids. Germline V gives CDR1 LGHNA, CDR2 YNFKEQ. V was cut by 3 bases and J by 6 bases, with 14 bases left in between.

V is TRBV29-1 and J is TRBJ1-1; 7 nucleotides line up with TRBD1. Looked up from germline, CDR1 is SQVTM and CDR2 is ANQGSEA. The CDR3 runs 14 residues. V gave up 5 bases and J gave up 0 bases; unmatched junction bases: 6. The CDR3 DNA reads TGCAGCGTTCATAAGACAGGGATGAACACTGAAGCTTTCTTT. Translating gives CSVHKTGMNTEAFF. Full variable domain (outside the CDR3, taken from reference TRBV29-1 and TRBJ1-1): SAVISQKPSRDICQRGTSLTIQCQVDSQVTMMFWYRQQPGQSLTLIATANQGSEATYESGFVIDKFPISRPNLTFSTLTVSNMSPEDSSIYLCSVHKTGMNTEAFFGQGTRLTVV.

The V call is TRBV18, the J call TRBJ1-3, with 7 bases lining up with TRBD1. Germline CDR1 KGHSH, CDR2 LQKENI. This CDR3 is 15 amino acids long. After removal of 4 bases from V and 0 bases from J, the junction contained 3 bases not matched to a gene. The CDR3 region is CASSQGGPSGNTIYF. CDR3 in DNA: TGTGCCAGCTCACAAGGGGGCCCCTCTGGAAACACCATATATTTT.

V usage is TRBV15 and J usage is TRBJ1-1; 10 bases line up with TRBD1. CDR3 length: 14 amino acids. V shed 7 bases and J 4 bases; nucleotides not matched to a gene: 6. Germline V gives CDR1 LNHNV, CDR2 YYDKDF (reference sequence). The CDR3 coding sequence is TGTGCCACCACTACGACAGGGGGCAGCACTGAAGCTTTCTTT. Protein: CATTTTGGSTEAFF.

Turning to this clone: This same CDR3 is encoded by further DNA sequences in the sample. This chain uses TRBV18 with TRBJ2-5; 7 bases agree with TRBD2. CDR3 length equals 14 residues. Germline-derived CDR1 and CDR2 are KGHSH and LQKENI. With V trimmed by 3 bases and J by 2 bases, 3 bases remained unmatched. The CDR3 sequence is CASSPLGGQETQYF. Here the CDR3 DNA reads TGTGCCAGCTCACCTCTGGGGGGGCAAGAGACCCAGTACTTC.

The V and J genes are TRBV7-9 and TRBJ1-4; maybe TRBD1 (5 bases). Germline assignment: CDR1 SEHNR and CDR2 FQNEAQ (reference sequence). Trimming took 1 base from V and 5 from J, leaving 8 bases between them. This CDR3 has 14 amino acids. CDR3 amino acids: CASSLGGVNEKLFF. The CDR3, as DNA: TGTGCCAGCAGCTTAGGGGGGGTGAATGAAAAACTGTTTTTT.

The CDR3: CATSAPGTGTSGGYTF. CDR3 bases: TGTGCCACTTCTGCCCCAGGGACAGGGACTTCGGGGGGCTACACCTTC. This sequence joins TRBV7-9 and TRBJ1-2; 9 nucleotides align to TRBD1. Germline V gene data show CDR1 as SEHNR and CDR2 as FQNEAQ (reference sequence). The CDR3 runs to 16 residues. Losses at the gene ends were 10 bases for V and 8 bases for J; bases not matched to a gene: 20.

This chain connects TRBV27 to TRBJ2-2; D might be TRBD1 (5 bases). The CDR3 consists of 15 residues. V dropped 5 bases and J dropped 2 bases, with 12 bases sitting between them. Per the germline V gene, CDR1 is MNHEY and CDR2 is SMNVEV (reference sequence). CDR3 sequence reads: CASSRTGRNTGELFF. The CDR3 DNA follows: TGTGCCAGCAGTAGAACAGGTAGAAACACCGGGGAGCTGTTTTTT.

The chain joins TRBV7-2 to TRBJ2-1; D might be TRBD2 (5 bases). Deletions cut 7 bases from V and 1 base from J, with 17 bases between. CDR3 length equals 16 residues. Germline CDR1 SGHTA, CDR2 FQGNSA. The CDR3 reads CASTLAGGSSYNEQFF. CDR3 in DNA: TGTGCCAGCACCCTGGCAGGAGGCTCTTCCTACAATGAGCAGTTCTTC.

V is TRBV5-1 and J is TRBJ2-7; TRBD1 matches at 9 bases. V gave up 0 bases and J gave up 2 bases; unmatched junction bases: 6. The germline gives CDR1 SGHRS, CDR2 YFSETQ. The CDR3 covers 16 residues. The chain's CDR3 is CASSLEVRTGAYEQYF. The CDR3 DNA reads TGCGCCAGCAGCTTGGAAGTTCGGACAGGGGCCTACGAGCAGTACTTC. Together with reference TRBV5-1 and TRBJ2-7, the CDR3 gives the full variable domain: KAGVTQTPRYLIKTRGQQVTLSCSPISGHRSVSWYQQTPGQGLQFLFEYFSETQRNKGNFPGRFSGRQFSNSRSEMNVSTLELGDSALYLCASSLEVRTGAYEQYFGPGTRLTVT.

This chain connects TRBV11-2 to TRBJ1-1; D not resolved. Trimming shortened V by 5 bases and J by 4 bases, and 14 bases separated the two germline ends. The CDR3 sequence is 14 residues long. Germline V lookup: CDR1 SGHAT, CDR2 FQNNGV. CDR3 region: CASSPSAGPTEAFF. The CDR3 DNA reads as TGTGCCAGCAGCCCGTCTGCGGGTCCCACTGAAGCTTTCTTT.

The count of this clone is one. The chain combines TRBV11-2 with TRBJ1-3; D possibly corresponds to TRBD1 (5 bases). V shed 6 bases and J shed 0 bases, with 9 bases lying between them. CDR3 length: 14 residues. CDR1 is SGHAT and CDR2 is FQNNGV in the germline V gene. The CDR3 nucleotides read TGTGCCAGCAGTGAGACAGTCTCTGGAAACACCATATATTTT. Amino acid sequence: CASSETVSGNTIYF.

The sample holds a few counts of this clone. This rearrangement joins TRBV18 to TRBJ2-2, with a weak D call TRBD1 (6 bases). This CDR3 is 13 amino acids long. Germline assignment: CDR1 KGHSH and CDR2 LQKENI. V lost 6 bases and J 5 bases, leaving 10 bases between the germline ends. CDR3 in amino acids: CASSTGLTGELFF. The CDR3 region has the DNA TGTGCCAGCTCTACAGGGTTGACCGGGGAGCTGTTTTTT.

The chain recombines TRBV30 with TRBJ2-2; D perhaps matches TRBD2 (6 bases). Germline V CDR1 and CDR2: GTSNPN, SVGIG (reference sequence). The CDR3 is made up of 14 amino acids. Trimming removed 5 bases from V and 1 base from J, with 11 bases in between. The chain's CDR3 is CAWGGTVNTGELFF. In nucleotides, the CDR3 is TGTGCCTGGGGAGGGACCGTGAACACCGGGGAGCTGTTTTTT.

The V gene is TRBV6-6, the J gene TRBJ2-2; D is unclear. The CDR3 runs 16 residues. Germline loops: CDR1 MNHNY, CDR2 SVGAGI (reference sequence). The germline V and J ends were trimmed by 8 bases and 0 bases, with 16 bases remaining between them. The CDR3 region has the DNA TGTGCCAGCGGTCCACGGAAACCCGCGAACACCGGGGAGCTGTTTTTT. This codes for CASGPRKPANTGELFF.

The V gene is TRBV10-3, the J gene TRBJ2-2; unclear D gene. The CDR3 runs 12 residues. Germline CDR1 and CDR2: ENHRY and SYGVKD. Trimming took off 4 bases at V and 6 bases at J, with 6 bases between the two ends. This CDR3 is CAISVWSGELFF. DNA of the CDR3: TGTGCCATCAGTGTTTGGTCCGGGGAGCTGTTTTTT.